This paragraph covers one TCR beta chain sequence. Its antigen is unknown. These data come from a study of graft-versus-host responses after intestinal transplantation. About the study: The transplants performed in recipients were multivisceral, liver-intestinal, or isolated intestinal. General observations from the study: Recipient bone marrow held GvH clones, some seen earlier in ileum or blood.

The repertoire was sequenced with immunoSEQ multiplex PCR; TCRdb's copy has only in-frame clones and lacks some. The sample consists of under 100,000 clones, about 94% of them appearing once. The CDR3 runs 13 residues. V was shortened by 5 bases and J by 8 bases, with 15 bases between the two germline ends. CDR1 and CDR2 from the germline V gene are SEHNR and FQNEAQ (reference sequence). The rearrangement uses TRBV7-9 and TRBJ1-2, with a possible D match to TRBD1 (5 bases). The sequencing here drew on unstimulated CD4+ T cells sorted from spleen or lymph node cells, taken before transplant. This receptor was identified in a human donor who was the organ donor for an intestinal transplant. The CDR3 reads CASSATQGAGYTF. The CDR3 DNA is TGTGCCAGCAGCGCGACCCAGGGCGCGGGCTACACCTTC. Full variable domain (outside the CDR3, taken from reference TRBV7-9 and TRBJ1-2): DTGVSQNPRHKITKRGQNVTFRCDPISEHNRLYWYRQTLGQGPEFLTYFQNEAQLEKSRLLSDRFSAERPKGSFSTLEIQRTEQGDSAMYLCASSATQGAGYTFGSGTRLTVV.